This section outlines one T cell receptor (beta chain) sequence together with its context. Its antigen is unknown. One base away there is no much larger clone; base qualities are not given. The collaborating institutions used their own protocols to collect whole blood in K2EDTA tubes. Collaborator samples were shipped for TCRbeta analysis as frozen whole blood, isolated PBMCs, or DNA extracted from either sample type. The sample comes from a study of blood T cell repertoires in COVID-19 (TCRdb year 2020). Regarding the study in general: Samples covering the acute and convalescent phases of COVID-19 were provided by collaborators in the United States, Italy and Spain. The prospective study material was composed of cDNA or gDNA derived from T cells, B-cell-depleted T cells, or PBMCs. Deeply sampled blood TCRbeta repertoires from subjects exposed to, actively infected with, or recovered from COVID-19 were included in the dataset. The repertoires were released in a freely available public database meant as a resource for research on the immune response to SARS-CoV-2. Samples were obtained from the ongoing ImmuneRACE study (first 160 participants) and from over 1,000 subjects provided by 6 global collaborators. The sample metadata nearly always contained a de-identified subject ID, COVID-19 status, age in years and sex. Where available, HLA class I and class II types were obtained from metadata supplied by the sample provider rather than from assay-based typing. On the study overall, not on this receptor specifically: Clinical and demographic metadata were provided uncurated, with the amount varying by source and participant.

The germline V and J ends show losses of 4 bases and 4 bases respectively, and no gene match explains 4 bases of the junction. From the cysteine through the phenylalanine, the CDR3 covers 15 amino acids. CDR3 DNA is the only sequence kept; it has 45 bases, read in frame from the first base. The germline V gene gives CDR1 as SGHDN and CDR2 as FVKESK. TCRbeta CDR3 regions were amplified from genomic DNA using the immunoSEQ Assay, a bias-controlled multiplex PCR. Processing in the source paper ran as follows. Nucleated cell counts per sample were estimated from amplification of reference gene primers within the assay. To quantify the absolute abundance of each unique TCRbeta CDR3 rearrangement, sequence reads were collapsed and filtered. For each sample, productive Simpson clonality was calculated as the square root of Simpson's diversity index across productive rearrangements. TCRdb retrieved this table from immuneACCESS and kept in-frame rearrangements only. Not all clones are present; in checked studies, unresolved V genes account for under half, and no reason is known for the remainder. The DNA was the basis for D and trimming; V, J and clone size are from that table. This sample comprises about 46,000 clones, 80% to 95% of them detected only once. 3% to 4% of the sample is in the top ten clones.

Recombination linked TRBV14 to TRBJ2-1, with 10 middle bases fitting TRBD2. The receptor was isolated from a man aged 50 to 59 with acute or convalescent COVID-19. The specimen was peripheral blood. The encoded CDR3 is CASSLTSGVYNEQFF. The bases read TGTGCCAGCAGCCTCACTAGCGGGGTTTACAATGAGCAGTTCTTC.